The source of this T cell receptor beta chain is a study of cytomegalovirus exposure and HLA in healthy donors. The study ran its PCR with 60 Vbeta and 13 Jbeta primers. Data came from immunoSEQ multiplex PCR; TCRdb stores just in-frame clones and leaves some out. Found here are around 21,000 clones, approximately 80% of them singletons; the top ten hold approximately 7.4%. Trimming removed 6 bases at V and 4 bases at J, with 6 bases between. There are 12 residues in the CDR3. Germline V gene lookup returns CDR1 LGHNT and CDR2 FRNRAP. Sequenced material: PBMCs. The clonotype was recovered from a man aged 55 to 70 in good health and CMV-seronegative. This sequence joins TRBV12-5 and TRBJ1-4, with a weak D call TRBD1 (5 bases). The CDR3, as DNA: TGTGCTAGTGGAGGGGTTAATGAAAAACTGTTTTTT. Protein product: CASGGVNEKLFF.